The subject of this entry is one T cell receptor (beta chain). The antigen is unknown. The CDR3 runs to 14 residues. Germline lookup yields CDR1 LGHNA and CDR2 YSLEER. With V trimmed by 1 base and J by 3 bases, 2 bases remained unmatched. Treatment described: oral pan-JAK inhibitor, 5-10 mg twice daily. This sample is drawn from a study of CD8+ T cells in alopecia areata. Across the study: The study gave treated patients oral tofacitinib at 5 to 10 mg twice daily. General study results and limits: Tofacitinib did not eliminate many expanded lesional clones from scalp or blood. Scalp lesions, especially in alopecia totalis/universalis, had higher clonality than normal scalp.

Sequencing templates came from extracted RNA that was reverse transcribed into cDNA. TCRdb's copy holds only in-frame clones and misses some; the assay was immunoSEQ multiplex PCR. The table includes roughly 98,000 clones, under 70% detected once. This receptor was obtained from a human donor with alopecia areata. The source material was CD8+ T cells sorted from blood, sampled at week 4, from a patient treated with tofacitinib. The chain uses TRBV4-3 and TRBJ2-7, with TRBD1 identical over 8 bases. CDR3 nucleotide sequence: TGCGCCAGCAGCCAAGTGACAGGGGTCTACGAGCAGTACTTC. This sequence encodes CASSQVTGVYEQYF.